The T cell receptor beta chain under discussion was sequenced for a study of radiation and T cells in renal cell carcinoma. Regarding time point: blood 2 weeks post-SBRT. Treatment reported: 15 Gy SBRT to primary tumor, nephrectomy 4 weeks later. Radiation-treated patients gave blood at baseline, week 2 and week 4. About this clone: Its target is not known.

Profiling relied on immunoSEQ multiplex PCR, and the TCRdb table lists in-frame clones only, not all of them. The sample includes roughly 150,000 clones, 87% of them seen just once. The CDR3 contains 15 residues. The V segment lost 3 bases and the J segment 5 bases; nucleotides outside the gene matches: 4. Germline V lookup: CDR1 LNHDA, CDR2 SQIVND (reference sequence). Study-level points and caveats: Without pretreatment biopsies, baseline tumor clonotype presence was undetermined. From baseline, blood top tumor clonotypes peaked at 2 weeks post-radiation.

V usage is TRBV19 and J usage is TRBJ2-5; 12 bases map to TRBD2. The receptor comes from a woman between 50 and 59 years old with renal cell carcinoma. The sample in question was blood, obtained from a patient whose treatment included radiotherapy and nephrectomy. CDR3 loop: CASSIGTSGWETQYF. CDR3 DNA: TGTGCCAGTAGTATTGGGACTAGCGGGTGGGAGACCCAGTACTTC.